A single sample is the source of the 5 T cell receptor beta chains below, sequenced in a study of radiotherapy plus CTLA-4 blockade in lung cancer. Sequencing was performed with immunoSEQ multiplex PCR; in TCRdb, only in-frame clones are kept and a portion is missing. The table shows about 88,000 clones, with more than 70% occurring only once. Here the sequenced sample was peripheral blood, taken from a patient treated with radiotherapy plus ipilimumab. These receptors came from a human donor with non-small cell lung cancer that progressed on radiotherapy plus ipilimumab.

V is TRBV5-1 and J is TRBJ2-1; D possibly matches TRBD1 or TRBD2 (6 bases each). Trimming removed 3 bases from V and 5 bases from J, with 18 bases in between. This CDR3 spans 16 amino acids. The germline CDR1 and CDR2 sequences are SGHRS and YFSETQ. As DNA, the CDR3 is TGCGCCAGCAGCTCCGGGCCGGGGGCGCCGAACAATGAGCAGTTCTTC. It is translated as CASSSGPGAPNNEQFF.

CDR3 loop: CASSLRTYNEKLFF. In DNA, the CDR3 is TGTGCCAGCAGTTTAAGGACCTATAATGAAAAACTGTTTTTT. The V gene is TRBV28, the J gene TRBJ1-4, with no clear D. This CDR3 has 14 amino acids. Germline values: CDR1 MDHEN, CDR2 SYDVKM. Between the trimmed V and J ends, which lost 2 bases and 4 bases, there was a span of 8 bases.

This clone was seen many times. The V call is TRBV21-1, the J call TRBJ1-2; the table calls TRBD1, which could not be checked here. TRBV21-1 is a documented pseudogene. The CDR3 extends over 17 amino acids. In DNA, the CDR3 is TGTGCCAGCAGCAAAGCTTTGCCGACAGGGGCAAACTATGGCTACACCTTC. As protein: CASSKALPTGANYGYTF.

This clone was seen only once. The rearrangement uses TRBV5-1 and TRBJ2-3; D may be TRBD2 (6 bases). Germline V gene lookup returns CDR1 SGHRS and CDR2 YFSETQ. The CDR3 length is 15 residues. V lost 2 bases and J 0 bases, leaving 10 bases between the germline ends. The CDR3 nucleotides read TGCGCCAGCAGCTTTGGCGCGGGGAGCACAGATACGCAGTATTTT. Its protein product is CASSFGAGSTDTQYF. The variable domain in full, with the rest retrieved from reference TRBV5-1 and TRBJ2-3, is KAGVTQTPRYLIKTRGQQVTLSCSPISGHRSVSWYQQTPGQGLQFLFEYFSETQRNKGNFPGRFSGRQFSNSRSEMNVSTLELGDSALYLCASSFGAGSTDTQYFGPGTRLTVL.

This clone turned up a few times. CDR3 sequence: CASSEWGNGANVLTF. The DNA for the CDR3 is TGTGCCAGCAGTGAATGGGGGAACGGGGCCAACGTCCTGACTTTC. The chain has TRBV6-1 and TRBJ2-6; the D call may be TRBD1 or TRBD2 (5 bases each). CDR1 is MNHNS, CDR2 SASEGT, per germline. The V and J ends lost 2 bases and 4 bases respectively, with 9 bases between them. The CDR3 covers 15 residues.